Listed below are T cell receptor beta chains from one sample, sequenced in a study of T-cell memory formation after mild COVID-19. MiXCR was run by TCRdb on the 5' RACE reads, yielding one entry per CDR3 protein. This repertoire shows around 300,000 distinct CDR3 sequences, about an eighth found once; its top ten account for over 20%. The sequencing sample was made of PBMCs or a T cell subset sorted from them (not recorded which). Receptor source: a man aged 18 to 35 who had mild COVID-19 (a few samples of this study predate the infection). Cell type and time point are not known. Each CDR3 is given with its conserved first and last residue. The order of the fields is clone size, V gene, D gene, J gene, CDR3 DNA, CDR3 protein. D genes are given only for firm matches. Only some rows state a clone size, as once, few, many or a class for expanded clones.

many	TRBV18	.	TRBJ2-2	TGTGCCAGCTCACCAAGGCCGGCTAGCCTTTACACCGGGGAGCTGTTTTTT	CASSPRPASLYTGELFF
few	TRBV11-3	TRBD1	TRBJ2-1	TGTGCCAGCAGCAGCCGGGACAGGGGGCCTTTATCCTACAATGAGCAGTTCTTC	CASSSRDRGPLSYNEQFF
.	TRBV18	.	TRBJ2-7	TGTGCCAGCTCACCACCGGTAGCCTACGAGCAGTACTTC	CASSPPVAYEQYF
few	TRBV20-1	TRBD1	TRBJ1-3	TGCAGTGCTAGAGACGCCGGGACAGGGGCGCCCGGAAACACCATATATTTT	CSARDAGTGAPGNTIYF
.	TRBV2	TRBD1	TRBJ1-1	TGTGCCAGCAGTCGTCGGACAGGCCGTTTGAACACTGAAGCTTTCTTT	CASSRRTGRLNTEAFF
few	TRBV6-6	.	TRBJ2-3	TGTGCCAGCAGTTACTCCCCCCCACAGCCGACATTT	CASSYSPPQPTF
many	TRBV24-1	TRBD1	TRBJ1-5	TGTGCCACCAGTCAGACAGGGTTCAATCAGCCCCAGCATTTT	CATSQTGFNQPQHF
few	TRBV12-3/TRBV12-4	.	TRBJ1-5	TGTGCCAGCAGTTTTGAAGGGGCCGGCAATCAGCCCCAGCATTTT	CASSFEGAGNQPQHF
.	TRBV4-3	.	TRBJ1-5	TGCGCCAGCAGCCAAGAACCGAACAGCTTTGTATCAGCCCCATCGGGCCAGCATTTT	CASSQEPNSFVSAPSGQHF
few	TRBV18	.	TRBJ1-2	TGTGCCAGCTCACATACAAATAACTATGGCTACACCTTC	CASSHTNNYGYTF
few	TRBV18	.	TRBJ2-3	TGTGCCAGCTCATTGGGCAGCCTTGGAGATACGCAGTATTTT	CASSLGSLGDTQYF
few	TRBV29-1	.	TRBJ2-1	TGCAGCGTTTTTAGCGGTAGCTCCTACAATGAGCAGTTCTTC	CSVFSGSSYNEQFF
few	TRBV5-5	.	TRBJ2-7	TGTGCCAGCCGCTGGGCGGGATCCTACGAGCAGTACTTC	CASRWAGSYEQYF
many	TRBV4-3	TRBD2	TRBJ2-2	TGCGCCAGCAGCAGGGTAGCGGGGGCGGGCACCGGGGAGCTGTTTTTT	CASSRVAGAGTGELFF
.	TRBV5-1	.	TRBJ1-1	TGCGCCAGCTCGGCACTTCAGAACACTGAAGCTTTCTTT	CASSALQNTEAFF
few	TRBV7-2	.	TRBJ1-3	TGTGCCAGCAGCTTAAGACAGGAAAGAAACACCATATATTTT	CASSLRQERNTIYF
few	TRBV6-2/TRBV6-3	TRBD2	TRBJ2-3	TGTGCCAGCAGGCGGGGGGATCACACAGATACGCAGTATTTT	CASRRGDHTDTQYF
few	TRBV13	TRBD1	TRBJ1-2	TGTGCCAGCAGCTTCCTAGGACAGGGTCCTAACTATGGCTACACCTTC	CASSFLGQGPNYGYTF
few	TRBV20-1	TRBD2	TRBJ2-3	TGCAGTGCTGAGGACGGCGGGGGGCCAGATACGCAGTATTTT	CSAEDGGGPDTQYF
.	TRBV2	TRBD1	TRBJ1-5	TGTGCCAGCAGTAAGGACAGGGGCGGTCAGCCCCAGCATTTT	CASSKDRGGQPQHF
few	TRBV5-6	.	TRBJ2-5	TGTGCCAGCAGCTATAACTTGGAGACCCAGTACTTC	CASSYNLETQYF
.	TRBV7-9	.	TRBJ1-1	TGTGCCAGCAGCTACTCCGGGACGGATAACACTGAAGCTTTCTTT	CASSYSGTDNTEAFF
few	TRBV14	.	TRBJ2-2	TGTGCCAGCAGCCAATTTTATGATGGGGAGCTGTTTTTT	CASSQFYDGELFF
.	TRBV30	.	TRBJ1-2	TGTGCCTGGACGGGTGGCCGGTGGGGGTATGGCTACACCTTC	CAWTGGRWGYGYTF